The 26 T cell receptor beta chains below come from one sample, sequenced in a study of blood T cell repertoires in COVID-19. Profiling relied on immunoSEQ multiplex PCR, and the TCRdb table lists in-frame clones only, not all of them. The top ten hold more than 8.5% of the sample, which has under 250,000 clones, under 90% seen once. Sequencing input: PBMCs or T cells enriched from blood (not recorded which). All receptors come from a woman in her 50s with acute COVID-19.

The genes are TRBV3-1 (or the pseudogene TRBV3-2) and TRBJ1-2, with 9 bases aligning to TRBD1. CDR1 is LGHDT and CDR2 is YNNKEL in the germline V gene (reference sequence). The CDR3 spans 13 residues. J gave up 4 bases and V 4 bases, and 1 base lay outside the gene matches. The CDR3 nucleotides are TGTGCCAGCAGCCGGGACAGGGTCTATGGCTACACCTTC. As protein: CASSRDRVYGYTF.

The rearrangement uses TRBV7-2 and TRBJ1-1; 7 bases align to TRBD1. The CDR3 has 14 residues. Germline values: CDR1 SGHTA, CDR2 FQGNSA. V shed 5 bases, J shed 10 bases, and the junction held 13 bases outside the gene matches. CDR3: CASSPDPQGKVAFF. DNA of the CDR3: TGTGCCAGCAGCCCCGACCCACAGGGGAAGGTAGCTTTCTTT.

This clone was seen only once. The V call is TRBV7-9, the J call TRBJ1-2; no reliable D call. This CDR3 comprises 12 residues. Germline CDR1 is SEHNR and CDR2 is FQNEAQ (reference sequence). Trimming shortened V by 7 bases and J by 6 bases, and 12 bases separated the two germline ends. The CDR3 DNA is TGTGCCAGCACTGTAGAGGGCCATGGCTACACCTTC. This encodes CASTVEGHGYTF.

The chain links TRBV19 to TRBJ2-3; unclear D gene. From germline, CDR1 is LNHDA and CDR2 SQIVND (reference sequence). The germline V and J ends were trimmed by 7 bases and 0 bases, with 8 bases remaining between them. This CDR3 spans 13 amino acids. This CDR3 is CASTRTSTDTQYF. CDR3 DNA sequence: TGTGCCAGTACCCGAACTAGCACAGATACGCAGTATTTT. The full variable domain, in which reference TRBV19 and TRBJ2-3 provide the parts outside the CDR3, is DGGITQSPKYLFRKEGQNVTLSCEQNLNHDAMYWYRQDPGQGLRLIYYSQIVNDFQKGDIAEGYSVSREKKESFPLTVTSAQKNPTAFYLCASTRTSTDTQYFGPGTRLTVL.

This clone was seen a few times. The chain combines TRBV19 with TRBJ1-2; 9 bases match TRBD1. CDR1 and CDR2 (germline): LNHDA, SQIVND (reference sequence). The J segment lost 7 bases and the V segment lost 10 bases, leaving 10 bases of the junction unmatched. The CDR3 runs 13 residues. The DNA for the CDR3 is TGTGCCACAAGCCCGGGACAGGGTCGTGGCTACACCTTC. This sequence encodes CATSPGQGRGYTF. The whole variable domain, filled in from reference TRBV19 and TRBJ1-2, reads DGGITQSPKYLFRKEGQNVTLSCEQNLNHDAMYWYRQDPGQGLRLIYYSQIVNDFQKGDIAEGYSVSREKKESFPLTVTSAQKNPTAFYLCATSPGQGRGYTFGSGTRLTVV.

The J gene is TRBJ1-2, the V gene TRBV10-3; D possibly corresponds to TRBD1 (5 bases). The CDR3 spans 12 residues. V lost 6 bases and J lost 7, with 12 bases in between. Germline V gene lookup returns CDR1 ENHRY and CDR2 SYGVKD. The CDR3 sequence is CAISDRRGGYTF. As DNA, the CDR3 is TGTGCCATCAGCGACCGGAGGGGTGGCTACACCTTC.

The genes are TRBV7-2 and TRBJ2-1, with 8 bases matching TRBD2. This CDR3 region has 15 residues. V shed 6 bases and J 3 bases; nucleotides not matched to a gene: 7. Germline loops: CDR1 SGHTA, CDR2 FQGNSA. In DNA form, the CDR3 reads TGTGCCAGCAGACCACCTCGGGGGGGCTACAATGAGCAGTTCTTC. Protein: CASRPPRGGYNEQFF. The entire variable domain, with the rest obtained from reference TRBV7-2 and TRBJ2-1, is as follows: GAGVSQSPSNKVTEKGKDVELRCDPISGHTALYWYRQSLGQGLEFLIYFQGNSAPDKSGLPSDRFSAERTGGSVSTLTIQRTQQEDSAVYLCASRPPRGGYNEQFFGPGTRLTVL.

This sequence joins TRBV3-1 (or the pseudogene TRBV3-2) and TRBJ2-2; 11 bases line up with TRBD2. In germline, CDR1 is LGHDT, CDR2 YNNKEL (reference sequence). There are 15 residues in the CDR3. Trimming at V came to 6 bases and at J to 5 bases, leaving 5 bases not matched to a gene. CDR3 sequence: CASSQGLAATGELFF. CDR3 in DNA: TGTGCCAGCAGTCAGGGACTAGCGGCGACCGGGGAGCTGTTTTTT.

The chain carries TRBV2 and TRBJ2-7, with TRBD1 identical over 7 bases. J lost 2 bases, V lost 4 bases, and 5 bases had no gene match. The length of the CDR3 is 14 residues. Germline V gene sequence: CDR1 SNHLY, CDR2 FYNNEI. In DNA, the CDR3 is TGTGCCAGCAGTGTGGACAGGTTACCCTACGAGCAGTACTTC. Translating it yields CASSVDRLPYEQYF.

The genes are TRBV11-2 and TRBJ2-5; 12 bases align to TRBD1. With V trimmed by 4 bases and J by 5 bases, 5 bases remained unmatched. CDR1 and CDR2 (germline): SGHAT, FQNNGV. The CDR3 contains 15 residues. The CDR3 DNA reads TGTGCCAGCAGCTCGGGACAGGGGGCGGGCGAGACCCAGTACTTC. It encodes CASSSGQGAGETQYF.

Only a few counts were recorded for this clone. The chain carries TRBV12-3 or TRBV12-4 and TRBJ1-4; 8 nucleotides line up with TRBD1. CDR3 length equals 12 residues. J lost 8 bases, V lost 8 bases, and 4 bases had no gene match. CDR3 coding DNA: TGTGCCAGCGGACAGGGAGGGGAAAAACTGTTTTTT. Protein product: CASGQGGEKLFF.

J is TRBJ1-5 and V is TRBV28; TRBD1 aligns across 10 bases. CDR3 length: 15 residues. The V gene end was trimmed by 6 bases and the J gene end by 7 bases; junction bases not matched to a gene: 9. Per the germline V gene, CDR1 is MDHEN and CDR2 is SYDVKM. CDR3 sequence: CASSPRQGARQPQHF. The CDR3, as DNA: TGTGCCAGCAGCCCCCGACAGGGGGCAAGGCAGCCCCAGCATTTT.

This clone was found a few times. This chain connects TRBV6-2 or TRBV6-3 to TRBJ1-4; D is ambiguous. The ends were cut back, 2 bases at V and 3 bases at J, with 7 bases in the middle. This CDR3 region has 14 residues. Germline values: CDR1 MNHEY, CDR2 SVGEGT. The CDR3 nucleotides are TGTGCCAGCAGTTACGCCGGGTCTAATGAAAAACTGTTTTTT. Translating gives CASSYAGSNEKLFF.

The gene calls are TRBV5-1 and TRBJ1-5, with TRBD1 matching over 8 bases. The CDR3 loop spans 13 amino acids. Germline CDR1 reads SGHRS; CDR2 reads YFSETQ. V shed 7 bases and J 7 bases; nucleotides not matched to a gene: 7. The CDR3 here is CASGTGLGQPQHF. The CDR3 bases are TGCGCCAGCGGGACAGGCCTCGGGCAGCCCCAGCATTTT.

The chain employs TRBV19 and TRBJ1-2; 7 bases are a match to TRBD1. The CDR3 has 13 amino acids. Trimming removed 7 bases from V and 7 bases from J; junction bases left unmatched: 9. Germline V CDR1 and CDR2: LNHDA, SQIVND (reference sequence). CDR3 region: CASTRQTGSGYTF. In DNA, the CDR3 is TGTGCCAGTACTCGACAGACAGGGAGTGGCTACACCTTC.

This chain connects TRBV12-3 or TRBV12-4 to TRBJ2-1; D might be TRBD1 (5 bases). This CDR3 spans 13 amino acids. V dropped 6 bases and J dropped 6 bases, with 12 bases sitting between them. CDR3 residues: CASRLDRSNEQFF. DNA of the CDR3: TGTGCCAGCAGGCTCGACAGAAGCAATGAGCAGTTCTTC.

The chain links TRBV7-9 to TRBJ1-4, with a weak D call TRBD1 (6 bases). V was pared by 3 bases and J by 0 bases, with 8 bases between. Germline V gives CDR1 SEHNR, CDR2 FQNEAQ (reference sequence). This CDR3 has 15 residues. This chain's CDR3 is CASSLAGATNEKLFF. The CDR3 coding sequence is TGTGCCAGCAGCTTGGCAGGGGCAACTAATGAAAAACTGTTTTTT. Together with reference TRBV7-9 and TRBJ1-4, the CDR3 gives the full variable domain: DTGVSQNPRHKITKRGQNVTFRCDPISEHNRLYWYRQTLGQGPEFLTYFQNEAQLEKSRLLSDRFSAERPKGSFSTLEIQRTEQGDSAMYLCASSLAGATNEKLFFGSGTQLSVL.

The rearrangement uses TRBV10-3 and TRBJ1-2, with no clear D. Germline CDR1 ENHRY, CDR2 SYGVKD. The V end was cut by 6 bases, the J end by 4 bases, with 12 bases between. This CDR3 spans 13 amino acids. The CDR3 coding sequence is TGTGCCATCAGCTCACCGGGTGGCTATGGCTACACCTTC. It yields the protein CAISSPGGYGYTF.

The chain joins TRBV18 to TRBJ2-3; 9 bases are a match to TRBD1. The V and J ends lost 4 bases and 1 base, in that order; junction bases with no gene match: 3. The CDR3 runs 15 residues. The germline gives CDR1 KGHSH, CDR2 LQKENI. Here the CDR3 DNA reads TGTGCCAGCTCACAAAGGACAGGGGGCACAGATACGCAGTATTTT. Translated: CASSQRTGGTDTQYF. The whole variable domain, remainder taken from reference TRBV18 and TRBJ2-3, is NAGVMQNPRHLVRRRGQEARLRCSPMKGHSHVYWYRQLPEEGLKFMVYLQKENIIDESGMPKERFSAEFPKEGPSILRIQQVVRGDSAAYFCASSQRTGGTDTQYFGPGTRLTVL.

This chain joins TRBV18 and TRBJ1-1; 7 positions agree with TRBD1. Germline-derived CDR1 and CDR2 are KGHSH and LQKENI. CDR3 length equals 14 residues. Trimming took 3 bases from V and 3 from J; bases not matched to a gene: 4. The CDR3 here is CASSPGQADTEAFF. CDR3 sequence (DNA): TGTGCCAGCTCACCTGGACAGGCGGACACTGAAGCTTTCTTT.

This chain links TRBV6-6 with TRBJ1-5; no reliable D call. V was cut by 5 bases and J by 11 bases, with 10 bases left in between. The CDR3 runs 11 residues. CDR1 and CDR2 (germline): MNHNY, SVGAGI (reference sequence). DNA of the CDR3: TGTGCCAGCAGTGGCCCTAGGACCCAGCATTTT. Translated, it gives CASSGPRTQHF.

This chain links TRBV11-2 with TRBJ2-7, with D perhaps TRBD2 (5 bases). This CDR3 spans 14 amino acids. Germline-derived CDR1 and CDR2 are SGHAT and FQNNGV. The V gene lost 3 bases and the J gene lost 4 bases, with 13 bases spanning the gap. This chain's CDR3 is CASSFDSGWYEQYF. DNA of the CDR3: TGTGCCAGCAGCTTTGATTCGGGATGGTACGAGCAGTACTTC.

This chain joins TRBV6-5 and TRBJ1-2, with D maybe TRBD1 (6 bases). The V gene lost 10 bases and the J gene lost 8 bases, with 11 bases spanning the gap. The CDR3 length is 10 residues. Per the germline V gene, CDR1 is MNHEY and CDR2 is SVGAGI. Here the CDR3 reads CATGQFGYTF. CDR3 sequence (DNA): TGTGCCACCGGACAGTTCGGCTACACCTTC.

The CDR3, as DNA: TGTGCCAGCAGTGGACGGCCGGGACTAGCGGGGATCGGGGAGCTGTTTTTT. Translated, it gives CASSGRPGLAGIGELFF. The chain combines TRBV6-1 with TRBJ2-2; 13 bases map to TRBD2. CDR1 and CDR2 from the germline V gene are MNHNS and SASEGT. V lost 4 bases and J lost 7; bases outside the gene matches: 9. The CDR3 covers 17 residues.

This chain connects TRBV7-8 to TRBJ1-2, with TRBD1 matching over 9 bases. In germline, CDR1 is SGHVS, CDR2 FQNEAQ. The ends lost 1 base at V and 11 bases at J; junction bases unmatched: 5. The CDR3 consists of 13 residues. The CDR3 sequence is CASSLGQGGIYTF. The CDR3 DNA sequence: TGTGCCAGCAGCTTAGGACAGGGGGGAATTTACACCTTC.

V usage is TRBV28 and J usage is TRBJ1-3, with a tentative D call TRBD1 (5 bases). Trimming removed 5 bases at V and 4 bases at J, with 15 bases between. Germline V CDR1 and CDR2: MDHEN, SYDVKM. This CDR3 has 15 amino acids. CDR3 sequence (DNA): TGTGCCAGCAGTGCGCCCGGGGGAGGGGGAAACACCATATATTTT. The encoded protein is CASSAPGGGGNTIYF.